This entry concerns a single T cell receptor (beta chain). Its binding antigen is unknown. The sample holds no much larger clone one base away, and base qualities are not on file. These data originate in a study of response to subunit inactivated influenza vaccine (dated by TCRdb to the late 2010s). With regard to the full study: Deep quantitative profiling of the T cell receptor repertoire was used in the study to follow responses to a trivalent subunit inactivated influenza vaccine.

The CDR3 spans 17 residues, from the cysteine through the phenylalanine. The only DNA kept is the CDR3, 51 bases in frame from the first base. The germline V gene supplies CDR1 SGHTA and CDR2 FQGTGA. Trimmed from V: 2 bases; trimmed from J: 4 bases; junction bases lacking a gene match: 6. To prepare the library, RT-PCR was applied. TCRdb lists the instrument as Illumina HiSeq 2500. TCRdb reprocessing: public reads trimmed at Q25 with fastp, clones called with MiXCR, in-frame beta chains kept. Each entry merges the rows of one CDR3 protein and shows their most common DNA and genes. The sample table shows 450,000 to 550,000 distinct CDR3 sequences, and 25% are seen once. Clones ranked in the top ten supply under 2.5% of the sample. The paper as a whole reports these results and caveats: It was suggested by the authors that each seasonal influenza vaccination may recruit only a limited number of new T cells.

The sequence came from a man aged 45-65 years who received an inactivated influenza vaccine. Donor details come from another sample of the same person, matched by shared clones. The specimen was CD4+ T cells sorted from PBMCs, collected roughly 5 days after vaccination. The chain uses TRBV7-3 and TRBJ2-2; 11 nucleotides in the junction match TRBD2. At the DNA level, the sequence is TGTGCCAGCAGCTTAGAAGTGACTAGCGGGACCACCGGGGAGCTGTTTTTT. This codes for CASSLEVTSGTTGELFF.